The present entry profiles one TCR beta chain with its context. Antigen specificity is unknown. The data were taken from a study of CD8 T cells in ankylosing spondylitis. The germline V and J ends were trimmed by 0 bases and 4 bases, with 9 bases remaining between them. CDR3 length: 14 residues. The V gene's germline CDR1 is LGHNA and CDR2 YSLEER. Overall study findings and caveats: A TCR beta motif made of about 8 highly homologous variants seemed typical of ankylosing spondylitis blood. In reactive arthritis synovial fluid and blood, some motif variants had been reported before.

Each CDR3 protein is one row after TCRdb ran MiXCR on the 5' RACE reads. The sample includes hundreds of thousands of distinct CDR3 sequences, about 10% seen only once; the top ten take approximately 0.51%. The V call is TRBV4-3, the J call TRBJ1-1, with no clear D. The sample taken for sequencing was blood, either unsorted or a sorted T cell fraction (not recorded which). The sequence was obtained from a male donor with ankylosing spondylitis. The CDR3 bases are TGCGCCAGCAGCCAAGAGCCCCGGGGCACTGAAGCTTTCTTT. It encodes CASSQEPRGTEAFF.